This T cell receptor (beta chain) originates from a study of OX40 agonist ivuxolimab in advanced cancers. Broader study findings: Antigen specificity of clonally expanded peripheral T cells was not established. On average, a greater number of expanded clones characterised CD8+ T cells relative to CD4+.

Sequenced by immunoSEQ multiplex PCR; TCRdb stores in-frame clones only, minus some. Here the sample spans under 85,000 clones, roughly nine tenths being singletons. Comment on this clone: Antigen: not known.

CDR3 size: 15 residues. V was pared by 5 bases and J by 1 base, with 12 bases between. Germline-derived CDR1 and CDR2 are MNHNY and SVGAGI (reference sequence). The input for sequencing was CD4+ or CD8+ T cells sorted from blood, taken in a trial of the OX40 agonist ivuxolimab. The chain has TRBV6-6 and TRBJ1-5; D gene unclear. The clonotype originates from an adult with an advanced solid tumor such as melanoma, head and neck, liver or kidney cancer. The CDR3 sequence is CASSPDPWSNQPQHF. The CDR3 nucleotides read TGTGCCAGCAGTCCGGACCCCTGGAGCAATCAGCCCCAGCATTTT.